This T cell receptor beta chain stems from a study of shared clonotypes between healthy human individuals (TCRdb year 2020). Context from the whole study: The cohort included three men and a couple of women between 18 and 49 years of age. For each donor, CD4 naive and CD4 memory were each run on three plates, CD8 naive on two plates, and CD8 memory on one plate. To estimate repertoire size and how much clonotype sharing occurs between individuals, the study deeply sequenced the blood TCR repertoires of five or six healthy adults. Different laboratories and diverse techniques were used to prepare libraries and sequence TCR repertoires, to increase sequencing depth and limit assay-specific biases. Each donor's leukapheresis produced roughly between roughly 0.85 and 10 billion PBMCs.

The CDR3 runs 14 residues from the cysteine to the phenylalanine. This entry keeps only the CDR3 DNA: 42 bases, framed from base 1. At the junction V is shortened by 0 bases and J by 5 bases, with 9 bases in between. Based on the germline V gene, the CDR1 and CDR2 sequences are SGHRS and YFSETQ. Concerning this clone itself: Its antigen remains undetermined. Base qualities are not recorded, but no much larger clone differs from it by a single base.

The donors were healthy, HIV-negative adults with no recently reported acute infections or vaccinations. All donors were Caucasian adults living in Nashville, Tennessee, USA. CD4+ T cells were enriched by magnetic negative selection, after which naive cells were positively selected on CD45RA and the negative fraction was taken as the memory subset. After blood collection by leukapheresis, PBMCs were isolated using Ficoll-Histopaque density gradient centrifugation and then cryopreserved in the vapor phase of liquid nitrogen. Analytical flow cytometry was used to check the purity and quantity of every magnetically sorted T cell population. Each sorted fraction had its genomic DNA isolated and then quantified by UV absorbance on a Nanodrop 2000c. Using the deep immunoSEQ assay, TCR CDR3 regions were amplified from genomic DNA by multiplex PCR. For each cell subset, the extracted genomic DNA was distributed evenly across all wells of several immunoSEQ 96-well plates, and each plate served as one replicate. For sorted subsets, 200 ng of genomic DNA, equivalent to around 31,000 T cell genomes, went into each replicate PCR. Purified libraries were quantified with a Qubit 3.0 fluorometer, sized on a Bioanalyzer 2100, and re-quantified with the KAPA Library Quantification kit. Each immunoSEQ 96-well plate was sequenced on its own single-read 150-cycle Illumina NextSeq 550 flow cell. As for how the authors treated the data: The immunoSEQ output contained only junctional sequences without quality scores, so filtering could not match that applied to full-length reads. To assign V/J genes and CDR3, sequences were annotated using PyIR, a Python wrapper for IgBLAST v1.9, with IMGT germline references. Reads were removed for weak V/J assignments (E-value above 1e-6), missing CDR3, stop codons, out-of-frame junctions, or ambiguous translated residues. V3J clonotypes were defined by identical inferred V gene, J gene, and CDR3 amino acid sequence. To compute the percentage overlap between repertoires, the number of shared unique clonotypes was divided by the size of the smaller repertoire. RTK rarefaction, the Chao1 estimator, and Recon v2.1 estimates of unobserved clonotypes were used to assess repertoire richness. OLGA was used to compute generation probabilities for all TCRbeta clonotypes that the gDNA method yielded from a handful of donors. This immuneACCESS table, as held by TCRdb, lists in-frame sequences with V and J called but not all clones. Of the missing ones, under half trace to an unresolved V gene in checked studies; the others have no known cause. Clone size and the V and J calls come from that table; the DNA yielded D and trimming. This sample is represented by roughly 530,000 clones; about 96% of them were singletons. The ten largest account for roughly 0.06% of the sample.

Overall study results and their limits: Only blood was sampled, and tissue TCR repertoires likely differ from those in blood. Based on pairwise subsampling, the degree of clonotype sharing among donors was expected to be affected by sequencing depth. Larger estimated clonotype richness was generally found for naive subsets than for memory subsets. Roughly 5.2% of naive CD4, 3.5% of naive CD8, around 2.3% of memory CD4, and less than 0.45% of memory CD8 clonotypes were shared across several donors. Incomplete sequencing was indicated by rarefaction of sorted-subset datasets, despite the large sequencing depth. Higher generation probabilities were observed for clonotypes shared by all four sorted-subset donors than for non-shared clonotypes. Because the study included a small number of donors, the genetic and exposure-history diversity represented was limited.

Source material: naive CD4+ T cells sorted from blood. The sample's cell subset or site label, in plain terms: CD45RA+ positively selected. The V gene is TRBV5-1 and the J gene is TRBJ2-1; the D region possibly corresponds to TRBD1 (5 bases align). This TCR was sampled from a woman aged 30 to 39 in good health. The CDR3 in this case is CASSLAPQDNEQFF. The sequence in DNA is TGCGCCAGCAGCTTGGCGCCACAGGACAATGAGCAGTTCTTC.